The rows below give T cell receptor beta chains drawn from one sample of a study of neurological immune-mediated disorders. MiXCR, run by TCRdb on the 5' RACE reads, gives a single entry per CDR3 protein. The sample shows about 79,000 distinct CDR3 sequences, over 12% of them seen only once. Material for sequencing was PBMCs. These receptors were collected from a woman between 45 and 65 years old in good health. The CDR3 runs from the conserved cysteine through the conserved F or W. A clone size is listed for some rows: how often the clone was seen (once, few, many), or a class if it is expanded.

j_call	clone_size	v_call	cdr3_aa
TRBJ2-1	many	TRBV9	CASSSRTLSSYNEQFF
TRBJ2-1	-	TRBV7-6	CASSLPGNPRYNEQFF
TRBJ1-6	-	TRBV3-1	CASSQHQDRSGSLHF
TRBJ1-5	many	TRBV7-8	CASSLGPGGGQPQHF
TRBJ2-2	many	TRBV28	CASSFGARTGELFF
TRBJ2-1	many	TRBV5-1	CASSLRDNHNEQFF
TRBJ1-2	many	TRBV7-9	CASSLSPPRIDGYTF
TRBJ1-1	many	TRBV12-3/TRBV12-4	CASSSDRGSVNTEAFF
TRBJ1-5	many	TRBV12-3/TRBV12-4	CASSLGDPPQHF
TRBJ1-5	many	TRBV28	CASSGAAGGRRLNQPQHF
TRBJ1-6	many	TRBV12-3/TRBV12-4	CASSLQGTVYNSPLHF
TRBJ2-1	many	TRBV5-1	CASSLESGSYNEQFF
TRBJ2-7	-	TRBV29-1	CSVVPSSYEQYF
TRBJ1-2	many	TRBV5-1	CASSFAANYGYTF
TRBJ1-2	many	TRBV10-3	CAISQGVRYGYTF
TRBJ1-5	-	TRBV7-2	CASSPSAAGPLGNHPQHF
TRBJ2-5	many	TRBV5-1	CASSAGVQETQYF
TRBJ1-5	-	TRBV12-3/TRBV12-4	CASSPSTAQPQHF
TRBJ1-1	many	TRBV10-1	CASSEGANTEAFF
TRBJ2-3	many	TRBV28	CASNQEGSTDTQYF
TRBJ2-5	many	TRBV5-1	CASSNRDRGQETQYF
TRBJ2-2	many	TRBV20-1	CSARQRTGELFF
TRBJ1-2	many	TRBV5-1	CASSLVSWGSGYTF
TRBJ1-6	many	TRBV11-2	CASSLERSPLHF
TRBJ2-1	-	TRBV18	CASSRGNLGQGRQFF
TRBJ1-4	many	TRBV7-8	CASSLRWQQNEKLFF
TRBJ2-7	many	TRBV3-1	CASSQLDRGGSYEQYF
TRBJ1-5	many	TRBV7-2	CASSSHNQPQHF
TRBJ2-5	many	TRBV29-1	CSAQDRASRVTQYF
TRBJ2-4	many	TRBV12-3/TRBV12-4	CASSSAGLAKNIQYF
TRBJ2-2	many	TRBV15	CATSSPTGAGGTRDTGELFF
TRBJ2-2	many	TRBV28	CASRPSTGPTGELFF
TRBJ2-7	many	TRBV5-1	CASSPGGGGGSRSYEQYF
TRBJ2-7	-	TRBV2	CASRGPTGFYEQYF
TRBJ2-1	many	TRBV7-3	CASSIGTSSREQFF
TRBJ2-7	-	TRBV5-1	CASSFLSGLNDEQYF
TRBJ2-7	many	TRBV27	CASSFGQGHYEQYF
TRBJ2-7	-	TRBV28	CASSTRGLLSYEQYF
TRBJ1-5	once	TRBV5-1	CASSLGESREPQHF
TRBJ2-7	once	TRBV5-1	CASSLVPGSQIGYEQYF
TRBJ2-1	many	TRBV5-1	CASSLGEHSSYNEQFF
TRBJ2-7	many	TRBV7-2	CASRPRDSPYEQYF
TRBJ1-5	many	TRBV12-3/TRBV12-4	CASSQGAGNQPQHF
TRBJ2-2	many	TRBV29-1	CSVDRGRTGELFF
TRBJ2-2	-	TRBV10-3	CATPGQGMATGELFF
TRBJ1-1	many	TRBV5-1	CASSLYGGNTEAFF
TRBJ2-1	many	TRBV5-5	CASSPSGSGYEQFF
TRBJ2-1	-	TRBV5-1	CASSPAGTQGGYNYQFF
TRBJ1-2	-	TRBV5-1	CANGLGHYGYTF